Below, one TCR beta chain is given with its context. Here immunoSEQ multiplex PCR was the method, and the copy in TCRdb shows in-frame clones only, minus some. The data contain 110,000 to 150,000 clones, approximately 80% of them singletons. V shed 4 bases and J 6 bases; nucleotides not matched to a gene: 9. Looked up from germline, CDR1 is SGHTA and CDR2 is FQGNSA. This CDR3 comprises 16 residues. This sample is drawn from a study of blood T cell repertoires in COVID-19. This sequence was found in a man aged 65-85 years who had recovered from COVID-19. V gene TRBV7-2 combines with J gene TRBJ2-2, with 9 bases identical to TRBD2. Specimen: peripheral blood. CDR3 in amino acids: CASSYSGSLVPGELFF. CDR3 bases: TGTGCCAGCAGCTATAGCGGGAGCCTTGTGCCCGGGGAGCTGTTTTTT.